These T cell receptor beta chains were read from a single sample in a study of response to subunit inactivated influenza vaccine. TCRdb analysed the RT-PCR reads with MiXCR anew, one entry per CDR3 protein. The sample contains 650,000 to 850,000 distinct CDR3 sequences, around 14% of which appear only once. Sequenced material: PBMCs from blood, taken around 14 days before vaccination. These receptors originate from a man aged 50 or older who received an inactivated influenza vaccine. Both conserved end residues are part of each CDR3. The order of the fields is D gene, V gene, clone size, J gene, CDR3 DNA, CDR3 protein. D genes are given only for firm matches. A row's size may be missing; if present it is once, few, many or a size class.

d_call: TRBD1
v_call: TRBV12-3/TRBV12-4
clone_size: NA
j_call: TRBJ1-4
cdr3_nt: TGTGCCAGCAGCCCTCCGACAGGGGGCAATGAAAAACTGTTTTTT
cdr3_aa: CASSPPTGGNEKLFF

d_call: TRBD2
v_call: TRBV15
clone_size: NA
j_call: TRBJ2-7
cdr3_nt: TGTGCCACCAGCAGGCTGGCGGGAGGGCCCCGAGAGCAGTACTTC
cdr3_aa: CATSRLAGGPREQYF

d_call: TRBD1
v_call: TRBV7-2
clone_size: NA
j_call: TRBJ1-1
cdr3_nt: TGTGCCAGCAGTCTTCGAGGGGGCTACACTGAAGCTTTCTTT
cdr3_aa: CASSLRGGYTEAFF

d_call: NA
v_call: TRBV4-2
clone_size: many
j_call: TRBJ2-6
cdr3_nt: TGTGCCAGCAGCCAAGTGATTTTCTCTGGGGCCAACGTCCTGACTTTC
cdr3_aa: CASSQVIFSGANVLTF

d_call: TRBD2
v_call: TRBV4-1
clone_size: once
j_call: TRBJ2-5
cdr3_nt: TGCGCCAGCAGCCACCATATCCCGGGACTAGCGGGGGCTCAAGAGAAAGAGACCCAGTACTTC
cdr3_aa: CASSHHIPGLAGAQEKETQYF

d_call: NA
v_call: TRBV15
clone_size: few
j_call: TRBJ1-5
cdr3_nt: TGTGCCACCAGCAGAGAACAGGGGCCCCAGCATTTT
cdr3_aa: CATSREQGPQHF

d_call: NA
v_call: TRBV12-3/TRBV12-4
clone_size: NA
j_call: TRBJ1-4
cdr3_nt: TGTGCCAGCAGTTTAAGCCACAGGGACGGTGAAAAACTGTTTTTT
cdr3_aa: CASSLSHRDGEKLFF

d_call: TRBD2
v_call: TRBV27
clone_size: few
j_call: TRBJ2-1
cdr3_nt: TGTGCCAGCAGTTTATCGACGACTAGCGGAAATGAGCAGTTCTTC
cdr3_aa: CASSLSTTSGNEQFF

d_call: NA
v_call: TRBV30
clone_size: few
j_call: TRBJ1-1
cdr3_nt: TGTGCCTGGACTCGGGCAGGGGTTGGCTCTAAAGCTTTCTTT
cdr3_aa: CAWTRAGVGSKAFF

d_call: NA
v_call: TRBV20-1
clone_size: many
j_call: TRBJ1-1
cdr3_nt: TGCAGTGCTAGATCGACAGCCTTTTACACTGAAGCTTTCTTT
cdr3_aa: CSARSTAFYTEAFF

d_call: NA
v_call: TRBV15
clone_size: NA
j_call: TRBJ2-5
cdr3_nt: TGTGCCACCAGCAGGATTCCGACAGGTCCAGAGACCCAGTACTTC
cdr3_aa: CATSRIPTGPETQYF

d_call: TRBD1
v_call: TRBV20-1
clone_size: NA
j_call: TRBJ2-1
cdr3_nt: TGCAGTGCTAGAGTCCACGGGACAGGGGAATGGAATGAGCAGTTCTTC
cdr3_aa: CSARVHGTGEWNEQFF

d_call: TRBD1
v_call: TRBV5-1
clone_size: many
j_call: TRBJ2-7
cdr3_nt: TGCGCCAGCAGCGCATCCGGGACAGGGTCCTACGAGCAGTACTTC
cdr3_aa: CASSASGTGSYEQYF

d_call: TRBD2
v_call: TRBV4-3
clone_size: NA
j_call: TRBJ2-1
cdr3_nt: TGCGCCAGCAGCCCTCATACTAGCGGGAGTTACGAGCAGTTCTTC
cdr3_aa: CASSPHTSGSYEQFF

d_call: TRBD1
v_call: TRBV29-1
clone_size: few
j_call: TRBJ2-2
cdr3_nt: TGCAGCGTTACGAAGACAGGGGCGAACACCGGGGAGCTGTTTTTT
cdr3_aa: CSVTKTGANTGELFF

d_call: NA
v_call: TRBV12-3/TRBV12-4
clone_size: many
j_call: TRBJ1-1
cdr3_nt: TGTGCCAGCAGTCCAGATCTCATGAACACTGAAGCTTTCTTT
cdr3_aa: CASSPDLMNTEAFF

d_call: NA
v_call: TRBV6-1
clone_size: NA
j_call: TRBJ1-1
cdr3_nt: TGTGCCAGCAGTCCCACGGGGTATTTGAACACTGAAGCTTTCTTT
cdr3_aa: CASSPTGYLNTEAFF

d_call: TRBD2
v_call: TRBV5-1
clone_size: few
j_call: TRBJ2-3
cdr3_nt: TGCGCCAGCACGCAACTAGCGACTAGCACAGATACGCAGTATTTT
cdr3_aa: CASTQLATSTDTQYF

d_call: TRBD2
v_call: TRBV6-1
clone_size: NA
j_call: TRBJ2-1
cdr3_nt: TGTGCCAGCATAGCCCAAGCGGGGGGGCCGAGTGAGCAGTTCTTC
cdr3_aa: CASIAQAGGPSEQFF

d_call: NA
v_call: TRBV6-5
clone_size: NA
j_call: TRBJ1-4
cdr3_nt: TGTGCCAGCAGTTACCGGTCCAGTAATGAAAAACTGTTTTTT
cdr3_aa: CASSYRSSNEKLFF

d_call: TRBD2
v_call: TRBV11-2
clone_size: many
j_call: TRBJ2-1
cdr3_nt: TGTGCCAGCAGCCTAGAAGGAGCGCGGGAGGGGTACAATGAGCAGTTCTTC
cdr3_aa: CASSLEGAREGYNEQFF

d_call: NA
v_call: TRBV5-5
clone_size: NA
j_call: TRBJ2-1
cdr3_nt: TGTGCCAGCACCCCAGGTGTCTCCTACAATGAGCAGTTCTTC
cdr3_aa: CASTPGVSYNEQFF

d_call: NA
v_call: TRBV12-3/TRBV12-4
clone_size: NA
j_call: TRBJ2-7
cdr3_nt: TGTGCCAGCAGTTTAGTAGTGGGCATGGGCGAGCAGTACTTC
cdr3_aa: CASSLVVGMGEQYF

d_call: NA
v_call: TRBV6-2/TRBV6-3
clone_size: few
j_call: TRBJ2-1
cdr3_nt: TGTGCCAGCGGGAGGACAGTCTTAAGGGGAGTCAGGGAGAATGAGCAGTTCTTC
cdr3_aa: CASGRTVLRGVRENEQFF

d_call: NA
v_call: TRBV5-6
clone_size: NA
j_call: TRBJ2-3
cdr3_nt: TGTGCCAGCAGTTCTCCGGGAAGGCCGGGCACAGATACGCAGTATTTT
cdr3_aa: CASSSPGRPGTDTQYF

d_call: NA
v_call: TRBV19
clone_size: NA
j_call: TRBJ2-1
cdr3_nt: TGTGCCAGTAGTGCTCTTAGGGACAATGAGCAGTTCTTC
cdr3_aa: CASSALRDNEQFF

d_call: NA
v_call: TRBV7-3
clone_size: NA
j_call: TRBJ2-1
cdr3_nt: TGTGCCAGCAGCTCCTCGATAGGGAGGCAGTTCTTC
cdr3_aa: CASSSSIGRQFF

d_call: TRBD2
v_call: TRBV18
clone_size: NA
j_call: TRBJ2-1
cdr3_nt: TGTGCCAGCTCACCGGGTTTGCTAGCGGGAGTGGGTGAGCAGTTCTTC
cdr3_aa: CASSPGLLAGVGEQFF

d_call: NA
v_call: TRBV20-1
clone_size: many
j_call: TRBJ1-6
cdr3_nt: TGCAGTGCTAGAGGGTCGCGGAATAATTCACCCCTCCACTTT
cdr3_aa: CSARGSRNNSPLHF

d_call: TRBD2
v_call: TRBV28
clone_size: few
j_call: TRBJ2-4
cdr3_nt: TGTGCCAGCAGTCGAGCGGGGTCGGTCAAAAACATTCAGTACTTC
cdr3_aa: CASSRAGSVKNIQYF

d_call: TRBD1
v_call: TRBV5-1
clone_size: NA
j_call: TRBJ2-7
cdr3_nt: TGCGCCAGCAGCTTGGGGGGACAGGGTTTTTACGAGCAGTACTTC
cdr3_aa: CASSLGGQGFYEQYF

d_call: NA
v_call: TRBV5-1
clone_size: few
j_call: TRBJ1-6
cdr3_nt: TGCGCCAGCAGGAAGACTGAACCGGGACCGAGCTCCTATAATTCACCCCTCCACTTT
cdr3_aa: CASRKTEPGPSSYNSPLHF

d_call: NA
v_call: TRBV12-3/TRBV12-4
clone_size: NA
j_call: TRBJ1-5
cdr3_nt: TGTGCCAGCAGTTTAGGGTTAGGTAGTCAGCCCCAGCATTTT
cdr3_aa: CASSLGLGSQPQHF

d_call: NA
v_call: TRBV4-1
clone_size: NA
j_call: TRBJ2-5
cdr3_nt: TGCGCCAGCAGCTATCGACCCACAGACCAAGAGACCCAGTACTTC
cdr3_aa: CASSYRPTDQETQYF

d_call: NA
v_call: TRBV5-5
clone_size: NA
j_call: TRBJ1-2
cdr3_nt: TGTGCCAGCAGCTCCGTCGTCTCCGGATCGGGCTATGGCTACACCTTC
cdr3_aa: CASSSVVSGSGYGYTF

d_call: NA
v_call: TRBV4-3
clone_size: NA
j_call: TRBJ2-3
cdr3_nt: TGCGCCAGCAGCCAAACGACCCTCTGGGGGGATACGCAGTATTTT
cdr3_aa: CASSQTTLWGDTQYF

d_call: TRBD2
v_call: TRBV20-1
clone_size: NA
j_call: TRBJ2-3
cdr3_nt: TGCAGTGCTAGGGATTTACTAGCGGGAGCGACGTTTCCAGATACGCAGTATTTT
cdr3_aa: CSARDLLAGATFPDTQYF

d_call: NA
v_call: TRBV7-9
clone_size: NA
j_call: TRBJ2-7
cdr3_nt: TGTGCCAGCAGCTTAGGGTCCGCAGGCTACGAGCAGTACTTC
cdr3_aa: CASSLGSAGYEQYF

d_call: TRBD2
v_call: TRBV3-1
clone_size: NA
j_call: TRBJ2-1
cdr3_nt: TGTGCCAGCAGCCTGAGCCCTAGCGGCAGTAATGACCAGTTCTTC
cdr3_aa: CASSLSPSGSNDQFF

d_call: NA
v_call: TRBV7-2
clone_size: many
j_call: TRBJ2-6
cdr3_nt: TGTGCCAGCAGCTCCGGGACGTCGGCCAACGTCCTGACTTTC
cdr3_aa: CASSSGTSANVLTF

d_call: NA
v_call: TRBV7-2
clone_size: NA
j_call: TRBJ2-7
cdr3_nt: TGTGCCAGCAGCCGAGGAAGCGGGTCTTTCTACGAGCAGTACTTC
cdr3_aa: CASSRGSGSFYEQYF

d_call: NA
v_call: TRBV9
clone_size: NA
j_call: TRBJ1-1
cdr3_nt: TGTGCCAGCAGCGTAGGGGCGGGGAACACTGAAGCTTTCTTT
cdr3_aa: CASSVGAGNTEAFF

d_call: TRBD2
v_call: TRBV7-7
clone_size: NA
j_call: TRBJ2-1
cdr3_nt: TGTGCCAGCAGCCCCGGGACTAGGATGAATGAGCAGTTCTTC
cdr3_aa: CASSPGTRMNEQFF

d_call: TRBD1
v_call: TRBV7-9
clone_size: NA
j_call: TRBJ2-1
cdr3_nt: TGTGCCAGCAGCTTAAGGACAGGGGCTACCTACAATGAGCAGTTCTTC
cdr3_aa: CASSLRTGATYNEQFF

d_call: TRBD2
v_call: TRBV5-5
clone_size: NA
j_call: TRBJ2-1
cdr3_nt: TGTGCCAGCAGGTTGGGACTAGCGGTCGAGTACAATGAGCAGTTCTTC
cdr3_aa: CASRLGLAVEYNEQFF